These 32 T cell receptor beta chains share one sample of origin, sequenced in a study of vaccination effects on CD4 cells after COVID-19. CD4+ T cells specific for antigen were expanded with viral peptide pools by the ViraFEST assay before sequencing. The culture ran for approximately 10 days, and then CD4+ T cells were isolated. Nucleocapsid antibodies stayed negative before and after vaccination, showing no earlier SARS-CoV-2 infection. These TCRs are of unknown antigen specificity. Libraries were prepared by immunoSEQ multiplex PCR; TCRdb keeps only in-frame clonotypes and omits some of them. The sample has approximately 68,000 clones; more than 60% are singletons. Sequences were derived from CD4+ T cells from PBMCs cultured with SARS-CoV-2 spike peptides, sampled before COVID-19 vaccination. These receptors were taken from a human donor who received a COVID-19 vaccine.

This clone was found a few times. This chain joins TRBV5-8 and TRBJ2-3; D is unresolved. This CDR3 spans 18 amino acids. Germline CDR1 SGHTS, CDR2 YDEGEE. V shed 7 bases and J shed 4 bases, with 28 bases lying between them. The CDR3 loop reads CASPWPPLARGSPDTQYF. The CDR3 DNA sequence: TGTGCCAGCCCCTGGCCCCCTTTAGCTCGAGGAAGCCCAGATACGCAGTATTTT.

The chain combines TRBV5-1 with TRBJ1-1; D may be TRBD1 (5 bases). The germline V and J ends were trimmed by 1 base and 0 bases, with 13 bases remaining between them. CDR1 and CDR2 from the germline V gene are SGHRS and YFSETQ. The CDR3 totals 16 residues. The CDR3 here is CASSLQGNSLNTEAFF. The CDR3 bases are TGCGCCAGCAGCTTGCAGGGAAATTCCTTGAACACTGAAGCTTTCTTT.

The rearrangement joins TRBV6-6 to TRBJ1-3, with 7 bases identical to TRBD1. The CDR3 extends over 15 amino acids. J gave up 1 base and V 2 bases, and 2 bases lay outside the gene matches. Per germline, CDR1 MNHNY and CDR2 SVGAGI (reference sequence). CDR3 DNA: TGTGCCAGCAGTTACCCGGGACAGTCTGGAAACACCATATATTTT. It yields the protein CASSYPGQSGNTIYF.

V and J are TRBV6-5 and TRBJ1-1; 7 nucleotides line up with TRBD1. Germline V CDR1 and CDR2: MNHEY, SVGAGI. The CDR3 length is 13 residues. V lost 6 bases, J lost 0 bases, and 1 base stayed unmatched. The CDR3 spells CASRTGLNTEAFF. As DNA, the CDR3 is TGTGCCAGCAGGACAGGGCTGAACACTGAAGCTTTCTTT.

The CDR3 spells CASSLGTGNGNTIYF. CDR3 in DNA: TGTGCCAGCAGCTTAGGGACAGGGAACGGAAACACCATATATTTT. The J gene is TRBJ1-3, the V gene TRBV7-9; 8 bases agree with TRBD1. Germline V CDR1 and CDR2: SEHNR, FQNEAQ (reference sequence). V was clipped by 1 base and J by 4 bases; unmatched bases: 3. The CDR3 has 15 amino acids.

The chain is built from TRBV18 and TRBJ2-2; the match to TRBD2 covers 8 bases. The V segment lost 2 bases and the J segment 4 bases; nucleotides outside the gene matches: 9. Germline CDR1 is KGHSH and CDR2 is LQKENI. CDR3 length: 17 amino acids. In DNA form, the CDR3 reads TGTGCCAGCTCACCAATCGGAGGACTAGCCCGCACCGGGGAGCTGTTTTTT. Translated, it gives CASSPIGGLARTGELFF.

The J gene is TRBJ2-3, the V gene TRBV2, with D possibly called TRBD1 or TRBD2 (6 bases each). This CDR3 comprises 15 residues. Trimming cost V 6 bases and J 4 bases, with 17 bases left between them. Germline V gene data show CDR1 as SNHLY and CDR2 as FYNNEI. DNA for the CDR3: TGTGCCAGCAGAAAGGAACGGGGGCGCGCAGATACGCAGTATTTT. This translates into CASRKERGRADTQYF. Supplemented by reference TRBV2 and TRBJ2-3, the full variable domain reads EPEVTQTPSHQVTQMGQEVILRCVPISNHLYFYWYRQILGQKVEFLVSFYNNEISEKSEIFDDQFSVERPDGSNFTLKIRSTKLEDSAMYFCASRKERGRADTQYFGPGTRLTVL.

The chain is built from TRBV19 and TRBJ2-3; D unclear. V was trimmed by 5 bases and J by 6 bases, leaving 9 bases between them. CDR1 and CDR2 (germline): LNHDA, SQIVND (reference sequence). The CDR3 has 12 amino acids. The CDR3 is CASSHHGDTQYF. CDR3 bases: TGTGCCAGTAGTCACCATGGGGATACGCAGTATTTT. Complete variable domain (other parts from reference TRBV19 and TRBJ2-3): DGGITQSPKYLFRKEGQNVTLSCEQNLNHDAMYWYRQDPGQGLRLIYYSQIVNDFQKGDIAEGYSVSREKKESFPLTVTSAQKNPTAFYLCASSHHGDTQYFGPGTRLTVL.

The CDR3 bases are TGTGCCACAAGACTAGCGGGGGGCGGCACAGATACGCAGTATTTT. It yields the protein CATRLAGGGTDTQYF. The chain links TRBV7-8 to TRBJ2-3; 13 nucleotides match TRBD2. Germline loops: CDR1 SGHVS, CDR2 FQNEAQ. This CDR3 has 15 residues. With V trimmed by 10 bases and J by 1 base, 5 bases remained unmatched.

This chain joins TRBV4-1 and TRBJ1-2; tentative D call: TRBD1 (5 bases). From germline, CDR1 is MGHRA and CDR2 YSYEKL. V shed 2 bases and J shed 4 bases, with 17 bases lying between them. This CDR3 spans 16 amino acids. CDR3 nucleotide sequence: TGCGCCAGCAGCCAACAGGGCCCACGGCAAGTCTATGGCTACACCTTC. This codes for CASSQQGPRQVYGYTF.

This clone was seen a single time. The V call is TRBV7-3, the J call TRBJ2-5; TRBD2 matches at 7 bases. Per the germline V gene, CDR1 is SGHTA and CDR2 is FQGTGA. J was trimmed by 3 bases and V by 2 bases; bases with no gene match: 6. The CDR3 consists of 15 residues. As DNA, the CDR3 is TGTGCCAGCAGCTTATTTCCGGGGGGTAAAGAGACCCAGTACTTC. This gives the protein CASSLFPGGKETQYF.

This clone was counted between two and nine times. The gene calls are TRBV9 and TRBJ1-2; tentatively, D is TRBD1 (5 bases). V shed 3 bases and J shed 8 bases, with 20 bases lying between them. This CDR3 contains 15 residues. CDR1 and CDR2 from the germline V gene are SGDLS and YYNGEE. The DNA for the CDR3 is TGTGCCAGCAGCGGCCAAGGGACTCAGCGGGTAGGCTACACCTTC. Its translation: CASSGQGTQRVGYTF.

V usage is TRBV10-3 and J usage is TRBJ2-5; TRBD1 matches 7 bases. The CDR3 extends over 14 amino acids. The germline CDR1 and CDR2 sequences are ENHRY and SYGVKD. V was clipped by 6 bases and J by 4 bases; unmatched bases: 8. The CDR3 DNA reads TGTGCCATCAGCCCATTTTCAGGGGGAGAGACCCAGTACTTC. Amino acids: CAISPFSGGETQYF.

This clone was detected a few times. Additional DNA sequences in this sample encode the identical CDR3. The J gene is TRBJ1-1, the V gene TRBV18; 9 nucleotides line up with TRBD1. The CDR3 totals 14 residues. Germline V lookup: CDR1 KGHSH, CDR2 LQKENI. With V trimmed by 4 bases and J by 1 base, 1 base remained unmatched. Written as DNA, the CDR3 is TGTGCCAGCTCACTGGGACAGGGGAACACTGAAGCTTTCTTT. Translating it yields CASSLGQGNTEAFF.

The chain has TRBV14 and TRBJ2-2; no clear D. The V gene lost 1 base and the J gene lost 9 bases, with 15 bases spanning the gap. The germline gives CDR1 SGHDN, CDR2 FVKESK. The CDR3 contains 15 residues. The CDR3 DNA reads TGTGCCAGCAGCCAAGCGCGAGGTTCTGGCAGGGAGCTGTTTTTT. Its protein is CASSQARGSGRELFF.

This chain uses TRBV5-1 with TRBJ2-2; perhaps TRBD2 as D (6 bases). V shed 6 bases and J shed 7 bases, with 13 bases lying between them. Germline CDR1 and CDR2: SGHRS and YFSETQ. The CDR3 runs 13 residues. The CDR3 nucleotides read TGCGCCAGCACCCTGGTGGGACTCGGGGAGCTGTTTTTT. Its translation is CASTLVGLGELFF. Using reference TRBV5-1 and TRBJ2-2 for the parts outside the CDR3, the full variable domain is KAGVTQTPRYLIKTRGQQVTLSCSPISGHRSVSWYQQTPGQGLQFLFEYFSETQRNKGNFPGRFSGRQFSNSRSEMNVSTLELGDSALYLCASTLVGLGELFFGEGSRLTVL.

This chain links TRBV7-2 with TRBJ1-4, with unresolved D. Germline CDR1 SGHTA, CDR2 FQGNSA. V was trimmed by 5 bases and J by 7 bases, leaving 14 bases between them. This CDR3 has 14 amino acids. For the CDR3, the DNA is TGTGCCAGCAGCCTCGGGCTTAGCGGTGAAAAACTGTTTTTT. It encodes CASSLGLSGEKLFF.

In its sample, this clone was seen a few times. The gene calls are TRBV2 and TRBJ1-3; 7 bases map to TRBD1. CDR1 SNHLY and CDR2 FYNNEI come from the germline V gene. The V and J ends lost 4 bases and 2 bases, in that order; junction bases with no gene match: 8. The CDR3 has 16 amino acids. The CDR3 loop reads CASSGKTGSPGNTIYF. In nucleotides, the CDR3 is TGTGCCAGCAGTGGCAAGACAGGGAGCCCTGGAAACACCATATATTTT. The variable domain in full, with the rest retrieved from reference TRBV2 and TRBJ1-3, is EPEVTQTPSHQVTQMGQEVILRCVPISNHLYFYWYRQILGQKVEFLVSFYNNEISEKSEIFDDQFSVERPDGSNFTLKIRSTKLEDSAMYFCASSGKTGSPGNTIYFGEGSWLTVV.

The chain links TRBV9 to TRBJ2-3; D gene uncertain. Germline V gene data show CDR1 as SGDLS and CDR2 as YYNGEE. V was clipped by 3 bases and J by 1 base, with 12 bases between them. The CDR3 contains 15 residues. CDR3 sequence: CASSATLLGTDTQYF. The CDR3 DNA follows: TGTGCCAGCAGCGCGACCTTACTCGGCACAGATACGCAGTATTTT.

This rearrangement joins TRBV12-3 or TRBV12-4 to TRBJ1-5; D is uncertain. The CDR3 contains 12 residues. V gave up 7 bases and J gave up 6 bases, with 10 bases separating them. CDR3 DNA sequence: TGTGCCAGCACCAACGACTTTCAGCCCCAGCATTTT. Translating it yields CASTNDFQPQHF.

V usage is TRBV5-1 and J usage is TRBJ2-5, with D possibly matching TRBD1 (6 bases). Trimming pared 2 bases from V and 2 bases from J, leaving 13 bases between. This CDR3 region has 15 residues. Germline V CDR1 and CDR2: SGHRS, YFSETQ. This CDR3 reads CASSLIPGQQETQYF. The CDR3 region has the DNA TGCGCCAGCAGCTTAATACCGGGACAACAAGAGACCCAGTACTTC.

This clone has only one observation. The V call is TRBV4-1, the J call TRBJ1-4; TRBD1 might be the D (6 bases). Trimming stripped 4 bases from V and 8 bases from J, with 17 bases between. Germline lookup yields CDR1 MGHRA and CDR2 YSYEKL. This CDR3 spans 15 amino acids. DNA of the CDR3: TGCGCCAGCAGCCCCCGAGGAGGGGGGGAGGAAAAACTGTTTTTT. Protein sequence: CASSPRGGGEEKLFF.

This clone was observed a few times. The J gene is TRBJ1-5, the V gene TRBV7-2, with TRBD1 identical over 7 bases. This CDR3 spans 14 amino acids. The V and J ends lost 2 bases and 5 bases, in that order; junction bases with no gene match: 3. CDR1 SGHTA and CDR2 FQGNSA come from the germline V gene. The CDR3 is CASSLRQGDQPQHF. The DNA of the CDR3 is TGTGCCAGCAGCTTAAGGCAGGGGGATCAGCCCCAGCATTTT.

This clone has more than one count but fewer than ten. The V call is TRBV7-9, the J call TRBJ1-1; D is unclear. Germline values: CDR1 SEHNR, CDR2 FQNEAQ (reference sequence). Trimming took off 0 bases at V and 6 bases at J, with 8 bases between the two ends. This CDR3 region has 13 residues. The CDR3 region is CASSLAGFAEAFF. CDR3 DNA sequence: TGTGCCAGCAGCTTAGCCGGTTTCGCTGAAGCTTTCTTT.

The chain employs TRBV6-1 and TRBJ2-2; 8 nucleotides agree with TRBD1. The CDR3 length is 15 residues. Germline lookup yields CDR1 MNHNS and CDR2 SASEGT. V lost 3 bases to trimming and J lost 4 bases; unmatched junction nucleotides: 4. The CDR3 here is CASSDGDRGTGELFF. The CDR3 DNA follows: TGTGCCAGCAGTGACGGAGACAGGGGCACCGGGGAGCTGTTTTTT.

V usage is TRBV19 and J usage is TRBJ1-5; 7 positions agree with TRBD1. This CDR3 region has 13 residues. The V gene's germline CDR1 is LNHDA and CDR2 SQIVND (reference sequence). Trimming removed 5 bases from V and 6 bases from J; junction bases left unmatched: 4. The CDR3 coding sequence is TGTGCCAGTAGTCCACAGGGGAGTCAGCCCCAGCATTTT. Encoded protein: CASSPQGSQPQHF.

This sequence joins TRBV9 and TRBJ1-5; perhaps TRBD1 as D (6 bases). The CDR3 covers 14 residues. Germline CDR1 is SGDLS and CDR2 is YYNGEE. V lost 0 bases and J 3 bases, leaving 7 bases between the germline ends. CDR3 coding DNA: TGTGCCAGCAGCGTAGGGACAGTCAATCAGCCCCAGCATTTT. Its translation is CASSVGTVNQPQHF.

This clone turned up a few times. V is TRBV28 and J is TRBJ1-3; D remains ambiguous. The germline V and J ends were trimmed by 5 bases and 3 bases, with 8 bases remaining between them. Germline CDR1 MDHEN, CDR2 SYDVKM. The CDR3 contains 13 residues. The CDR3 loop reads CASSEVIGNTIYF. The CDR3, as DNA: TGTGCCAGCAGTGAGGTGATTGGAAACACCATATATTTT.

The chain combines TRBV20-1 with TRBJ2-5; no definite D call. V lost 6 bases and J lost 2, with 7 bases in between. This CDR3 comprises 11 residues. Germline loops: CDR1 DFQATT, CDR2 SNEGSKA (reference sequence). The DNA for the CDR3 is TGCAGTGCGACGATACAAGAGACCCAGTACTTC. Translation: CSATIQETQYF.

V is TRBV7-9 and J is TRBJ1-1; D is possibly TRBD1 (5 bases). CDR1 and CDR2 from the germline V gene are SEHNR and FQNEAQ (reference sequence). The CDR3 extends over 14 amino acids. Between the trimmed V and J ends, which lost 7 bases and 1 base, there was a span of 13 bases. In DNA, the CDR3 is TGTGCCAGCACCCCCTATACAGGGAACACTGAAGCTTTCTTT. Protein: CASTPYTGNTEAFF.

The V gene is TRBV28, the J gene TRBJ2-3; no definite D call. Between the trimmed V and J ends, which lost 9 bases and 5 bases, there was a span of 9 bases. This CDR3 is built from 11 residues. CDR1 MDHEN and CDR2 SYDVKM come from the germline V gene. As DNA, the CDR3 is TGTGCCAGTAAGATTAGAGATACGCAGTATTTT. Amino acid sequence: CASKIRDTQYF.

V usage is TRBV28 and J usage is TRBJ1-1, with D possibly TRBD1 on 5 matching bases. V lost 8 bases, J lost 10 bases, and 17 bases lay in between. The length of the CDR3 is 12 residues. In germline, CDR1 is MDHEN, CDR2 SYDVKM. CDR3 sequence (DNA): TGTGCCAGCGGGGGGGTTTTCGAGGGAGCTTTCTTT. Translation gives CASGGVFEGAFF.